This T cell receptor beta chain was identified in a study of cytomegalovirus exposure and HLA in healthy donors. Study in general: According to later analysis, the same platform produced the approximately 130 validation and several hundred first-cohort repertoires.

Produced via immunoSEQ multiplex PCR; TCRdb's table is partial and in-frame only. The sample includes about 98,000 clones, about 88% of them seen just once. Note on this clone: Its antigen remains unidentified.

V lost 5 bases and J 0 bases, leaving 14 bases between the germline ends. CDR3 length: 15 amino acids. In germline, CDR1 is SGDLS, CDR2 YYNGEE. Notes on the study in general: Under in vitro conditions, a few CMV-associated chains were confirmed as specific for CMV antigens. It was found in a later analysis that first-cohort TCR clusters tended to co-occur in the 100 to 150 validation repertoires.

Specimen: PBMCs. The sequence was collected from a man aged 18 to 29 in good health and CMV-seropositive. The chain recombines TRBV9 with TRBJ2-5; tentative D call: TRBD1 (5 bases). The CDR3 region has the DNA TGTGCCAGCAGTCAAGTAGGGGATGACCAAGAGACCCAGTACTTC. Protein sequence: CASSQVGDDQETQYF.